The 30 T cell receptor beta chains reported below all come from one sample, sequenced in a study of blood T cell repertoires in COVID-19. Generated by immunoSEQ multiplex PCR, the TCRdb table keeps only in-frame clones and is missing some. The sample has 200,000 to 250,000 clones, 83% seen once; the top ten hold 7.4%. Material for sequencing was peripheral blood. All receptors come from a woman between 50 and 59 years old with acute or convalescent COVID-19.

The chain uses TRBV7-9 and TRBJ2-7, with TRBD2 matching 10 bases. J lost 3 bases, V lost 5 bases, and 13 bases had no gene match. Germline V gene sequence: CDR1 SEHNR, CDR2 FQNEAQ (reference sequence). This CDR3 comprises 17 residues. CDR3 nucleotide sequence: TGTGCCAGCAGCCCCTTTAGGGCTAGCGGGAGTCACTACGAGCAGTACTTC. It specifies CASSPFRASGSHYEQYF.

The rearrangement uses TRBV7-2 and TRBJ2-7; no definite D call. V lost 3 bases to trimming and J lost 0 bases, with 12 bases between them. The germline gives CDR1 SGHTA, CDR2 FQGNSA. The CDR3 has 15 amino acids. CDR3 nucleotides: TGTGCCAGCAGCTTCGCGGCGTCGTCCTCCTACGAGCAGTACTTC. It specifies CASSFAASSSYEQYF.

This rearrangement joins TRBV27 to TRBJ1-6, with 7 bases that match TRBD1. J was trimmed by 6 bases and V by 8 bases; bases with no gene match: 7. There are 14 residues in the CDR3. Germline V CDR1 and CDR2: MNHEY, SMNVEV (reference sequence). The CDR3 here is CASSRQGFNSPLHF. The CDR3 coding sequence is TGTGCCAGCTCCAGACAGGGTTTTAATTCACCCCTCCACTTT.

The chain recombines TRBV6-4 with TRBJ2-1; TRBD1 aligns across 12 bases. CDR3 length: 16 amino acids. The germline gives CDR1 MRHNA, CDR2 SNTAGT. Trimming cost V 2 bases and J 7 bases; bases outside gene matches: 6. The CDR3 region is CASSDPGQGAGNEQFF. In DNA, the CDR3 is TGTGCCAGCAGTGACCCGGGACAGGGGGCTGGAAATGAGCAGTTCTTC.

This clone was observed a few times. The chain joins TRBV30 to TRBJ1-5, with TRBD1 as a possible D gene (6 bases). The CDR3 runs to 13 residues. Germline values: CDR1 GTSNPN, CDR2 SVGIG (reference sequence). Trimming removed 2 bases at V and 6 bases at J, with 11 bases between. In DNA, the CDR3 is TGTGCCTGGAGTAGCTCACAGGGTCAGCCCCAGCATTTT. Protein sequence: CAWSSSQGQPQHF.

This chain connects TRBV7-2 to TRBJ1-2, with 7 bases lining up with TRBD1. V was pared by 1 base and J by 4 bases, with 6 bases of the junction left unmatched. This CDR3 comprises 15 residues. In germline, CDR1 is SGHTA, CDR2 FQGNSA. The CDR3 reads CASSLGSGGFYGYTF. The CDR3 DNA reads TGTGCCAGCAGCTTAGGTTCAGGGGGATTCTATGGCTACACCTTC.

The V gene is TRBV9, the J gene TRBJ2-7, with TRBD2 identical over 8 bases. CDR3 size: 14 residues. With V trimmed by 3 bases and J by 7 bases, 9 bases remained unmatched. Looked up from germline, CDR1 is SGDLS and CDR2 is YYNGEE. The DNA for the CDR3 is TGTGCCAGCAGCGCTAGCGGGCTTACAGGGGAGCAGTACTTC. Its protein product is CASSASGLTGEQYF. Full variable domain (rest looked up from reference TRBV9 and TRBJ2-7): DSGVTQTPKHLITATGQRVTLRCSPRSGDLSVYWYQQSLDQGLQFLIQYYNGEERAKGNILERFSAQQFPDLHSELNLSSLELGDSALYFCASSASGLTGEQYFGPGTRLTVT.

This clone was counted a single time. J is TRBJ2-7 and V is TRBV12-1; the table calls TRBD1, which could not be checked here. TRBV12-1 is marked as a pseudogene. The CDR3 spans 16 residues. CDR3 bases: TGTGCCAGCAGCTTTGAGTCGCAGGGGATTCCCTACGAGCAGTACTTC. It encodes CASSFESQGIPYEQYF.

V gene TRBV11-3 combines with J gene TRBJ2-3; the D gene is possibly TRBD1 (5 bases). Per germline, CDR1 SGHNT and CDR2 YENEEA. The length of the CDR3 is 12 residues. With 5 bases removed from V and 5 bases from J, the gap between germline ends came to 8 bases. The CDR3 DNA sequence: TGTGCCAGCAGCCCCCAGGGAGATACGCAGTATTTT. Translated: CASSPQGDTQYF. Full variable domain (rest looked up from reference TRBV11-3 and TRBJ2-3): EAGVVQSPRYKIIEKKQPVAFWCNPISGHNTLYWYLQNLGQGPELLIRYENEEAVDDSQLPKDRFSAERLKGVDSTLKIQPAELGDSAVYLCASSPQGDTQYFGPGTRLTVL.

The CDR3 DNA sequence: TGTGCCAGCAGTAAAGAGCCTAGCGGGGTAAATGAGCAGTTCTTC. This codes for CASSKEPSGVNEQFF. The chain uses TRBV27 and TRBJ2-1, with 9 nucleotides matching TRBD2. With V trimmed by 5 bases and J by 7 bases, 9 bases remained unmatched. Per germline, CDR1 MNHEY and CDR2 SMNVEV (reference sequence). The CDR3 extends over 15 amino acids.

CDR3 sequence: CSVHRVRGYTF. CDR3 coding DNA: TGCAGCGTCCACAGGGTACGTGGCTACACCTTC. The chain has TRBV29-1 and TRBJ1-2, with D perhaps matching TRBD1 (6 bases). Trimming pared 6 bases from V and 7 bases from J, leaving 12 bases between. The CDR3 runs 11 residues. Germline lookup yields CDR1 SQVTM and CDR2 ANQGSEA.

This clone came up once. The CDR3 DNA follows: TGCGCCAGCAGCCAAAATCAGGGGGATCAGCCCCAGCATTTT. It yields the protein CASSQNQGDQPQHF. The V call is TRBV5-1, the J call TRBJ1-5; TRBD1 aligns across 7 bases. Germline values: CDR1 SGHRS, CDR2 YFSETQ. V was clipped by 4 bases and J by 5 bases; unmatched bases: 6. This CDR3 is 14 amino acids long.

This clone was seen more than once but under ten times. This chain's CDR3 is CASSEVGASGSPLHF. The CDR3 DNA is TGTGCCAGCAGTGAAGTGGGAGCTTCGGGATCACCCCTCCACTTT. The chain uses TRBV2 and TRBJ1-6; D ambiguous. Germline CDR1 and CDR2: SNHLY and FYNNEI. The V end was cut by 1 base, the J end by 10 bases, with 14 bases between. The CDR3 sequence is 15 residues long.

This chain connects TRBV20-1 to TRBJ2-7; possible D gene TRBD2, 5 bases. Germline V CDR1 and CDR2: DFQATT, SNEGSKA (reference sequence). The CDR3 spans 11 residues. Trimming cost V 3 bases and J 6 bases, with 9 bases left between them. The CDR3 sequence is CSARTGVEQYF. CDR3 DNA: TGCAGTGCTAGGACCGGGGTCGAGCAGTACTTC.

CDR3 DNA sequence: TGTGCCAGCAGCATCCCAGGGTCTGGAAACACCATATATTTT. It translates to CASSIPGSGNTIYF. This chain connects TRBV9 to TRBJ1-3, with D perhaps TRBD1 (5 bases). Germline CDR1 SGDLS, CDR2 YYNGEE. Trimming took off 4 bases at V and 1 base at J, with 9 bases between the two ends. The CDR3 length is 14 residues.

This clone was found a few times. This chain links TRBV28 with TRBJ2-7; TRBD2 matches at 7 bases. The CDR3 is 18 residues long. With V trimmed by 6 bases and J by 6 bases, 23 bases remained unmatched. CDR1 and CDR2 (germline): MDHEN, SYDVKM. Written as DNA, the CDR3 is TGTGCCAGCAGCCTTGCCCTTGGGCTTGATGGGGAGGGCCTCGAGCAGTACTTC. Amino acids: CASSLALGLDGEGLEQYF. The whole variable domain, filled in from reference TRBV28 and TRBJ2-7, reads DVKVTQSSRYLVKRTGEKVFLECVQDMDHENMFWYRQDPGLGLRLIYFSYDVKMKEKGDIPEGYSVSREKKERFSLILESASTNQTSMYLCASSLALGLDGEGLEQYFGPGTRLTVT.

The chain uses TRBV4-1 and TRBJ1-5; 7 bases match TRBD1. Germline V gene lookup returns CDR1 MGHRA and CDR2 YSYEKL. This CDR3 spans 14 amino acids. J was trimmed by 4 bases and V by 6 bases; bases with no gene match: 6. CDR3 in amino acids: CASSPGTANQPQHF. The CDR3 DNA reads TGCGCCAGCAGTCCCGGGACAGCAAATCAGCCCCAGCATTTT.

This clone was found a few times. The J gene is TRBJ2-7, the V gene TRBV30; 8 bases are shared with TRBD2. Looked up from germline, CDR1 is GTSNPN and CDR2 is SVGIG (reference sequence). This CDR3 is 14 amino acids long. V trimming: 0 bases; J trimming: 0 bases; junction bases outside the gene matches: 1. The CDR3 bases are TGTGCCTGGAGTGTAGGGACTAGCTCCTACGAGCAGTACTTC. This codes for CAWSVGTSSYEQYF. The full variable domain, completed using reference TRBV30 and TRBJ2-7, is SQTIHQWPATLVQPVGSPLSLECTVEGTSNPNLYWYRQAAGRGLQLLFYSVGIGQISSEVPQNLSASRPQDRQFILSSKKLLLSDSGFYLCAWSVGTSSYEQYFGPGTRLTVT.

The chain couples TRBV28 to TRBJ2-3, with 11 bases aligning to TRBD2. Germline assignment: CDR1 MDHEN and CDR2 SYDVKM. V was pared by 4 bases and J by 2 bases, with 5 bases of the junction left unmatched. The CDR3 sequence is 16 residues long. Here the CDR3 reads CASSSLLAGDTDTQYF. In nucleotides, the CDR3 is TGTGCCAGCAGTTCCCTACTAGCGGGGGACACAGATACGCAGTATTTT.

This chain connects TRBV5-1 to TRBJ1-2, with 7 bases matching TRBD1. Trimming removed 0 bases from V and 4 bases from J; junction bases left unmatched: 6. The CDR3 is 15 residues long. The V gene's germline CDR1 is SGHRS and CDR2 YFSETQ. In DNA form, the CDR3 reads TGCGCCAGCAGCTTGGACAGGGGAGACTTCTATGGCTACACCTTC. The encoded protein is CASSLDRGDFYGYTF.

This clone was detected a few times. The rearrangement links TRBV7-8 to TRBJ1-4, with 7 bases identical to TRBD1. The CDR3 contains 15 residues. The germline CDR1 and CDR2 sequences are SGHVS and FQNEAQ. Losses at the gene ends were 2 bases for V and 6 bases for J; bases not matched to a gene: 6. CDR3 coding DNA: TGTGCCAGCAGCTTAATGAAGGGGGCGCATGAAAAACTGTTTTTT. As protein: CASSLMKGAHEKLFF.

The chain joins TRBV20-1 to TRBJ1-1; no firm D call. Trimming took off 3 bases at V and 1 base at J, with 9 bases between the two ends. The CDR3 totals 13 residues. CDR1 is DFQATT and CDR2 is SNEGSKA in the germline V gene (reference sequence). The CDR3 protein is CSASRWRNTEAFF. The CDR3 DNA sequence: TGCAGTGCTAGTAGATGGAGGAACACTGAAGCTTTCTTT.

The chain is built from TRBV9 and TRBJ2-7, with D tentatively TRBD2 (7 bases). Looked up from germline, CDR1 is SGDLS and CDR2 is YYNGEE. Trimming shortened V by 4 bases and J by 2 bases, and 19 bases separated the two germline ends. This CDR3 has 16 residues. CDR3 in amino acids: CASSQGWAGEAYEQYF. The CDR3 nucleotides read TGTGCCAGCAGCCAGGGGTGGGCGGGGGAAGCCTACGAGCAGTACTTC.

The rearrangement joins TRBV10-3 to TRBJ2-7; 14 bases agree with TRBD2. Germline CDR1 and CDR2: ENHRY and SYGVKD. The ends lost 4 bases at V and 4 bases at J; junction bases unmatched: 6. The CDR3 loop spans 16 amino acids. CDR3 DNA sequence: TGTGCCATCAGTGGAGGGACTAGCGGGAGATGGTACGAGCAGTACTTC. This codes for CAISGGTSGRWYEQYF.

The J gene is TRBJ1-5, the V gene TRBV6-5; weak D call: TRBD1 (6 bases). V dropped 5 bases and J dropped 1 base, with 12 bases sitting between them. The germline V gene encodes CDR1 MNHEY and CDR2 SVGAGI. The CDR3 contains 15 residues. The CDR3 coding sequence is TGTGCCAGCAGTAGGGCTCAGGGGAGCAATCAGCCCCAGCATTTT. It translates to CASSRAQGSNQPQHF.

This chain connects TRBV19 to TRBJ1-2, with D hard to call. In germline, CDR1 is LNHDA, CDR2 SQIVND (reference sequence). This CDR3 spans 10 amino acids. Trimming shortened V by 8 bases and J by 5 bases, and 6 bases separated the two germline ends. The CDR3 region is CASFSYGYTF. The DNA for the CDR3 is TGTGCCAGTTTTAGTTATGGCTACACCTTC.

V gene TRBV4-1 combines with J gene TRBJ2-1; D not certain. The germline gives CDR1 MGHRA, CDR2 YSYEKL. Between the trimmed V and J ends, which lost 7 bases and 0 bases, there was a span of 13 bases. The CDR3 spans 15 residues. CDR3 in DNA: TGCGCCAGCACTACTACACAAAGCTCCTACAATGAGCAGTTCTTC. Residues: CASTTTQSSYNEQFF.

This chain connects TRBV5-1 to TRBJ2-7; the match to TRBD1 covers 10 bases. Trimming cost V 4 bases and J 6 bases; bases outside gene matches: 7. The CDR3 consists of 14 residues. Looked up from germline, CDR1 is SGHRS and CDR2 is YFSETQ. The CDR3 region has the DNA TGCGCCAGCAGCACCGGGACAGGGGTCGCCGAGCAGTACTTC. Translating it yields CASSTGTGVAEQYF.

The chain couples TRBV7-9 to TRBJ1-2, with 11 nucleotides matching TRBD1. This CDR3 has 14 amino acids. Trimming took 6 bases from V and 13 from J; bases not matched to a gene: 13. In germline, CDR1 is SEHNR, CDR2 FQNEAQ (reference sequence). CDR3 in amino acids: CASSSGRTGGEGTF. CDR3 nucleotide sequence: TGTGCCAGCAGTTCGGGGCGGACAGGGGGCGAAGGCACCTTC.

This clone appeared a single time. This chain connects TRBV11-2 to TRBJ2-5; TRBD2 is a possible D gene (5 bases). This CDR3 spans 15 amino acids. Germline CDR1 and CDR2: SGHAT and FQNNGV. V lost 4 bases, J lost 4 bases, and 16 bases lay in between. The DNA of the CDR3 is TGTGCCAGCAGCTCCGAGGGCAGGATGGGAGAGACCCAGTACTTC. It encodes CASSSEGRMGETQYF.